Below are 16 T cell receptor beta chains sequenced from a single sample in a study of human T cells and chemical hapten exposure. One entry per CDR3 protein, called by TCRdb with MiXCR from the RACE reads. The repertoire includes about 48,000 distinct CDR3 sequences, more than 9.5% of them detected once, and approximately 17% sits in the top ten. Indicated time point: patch test 3, about 24 weeks after DPC sensitization. As for treatment: therapeutic diphenylcyclopropenone sensitization with weekly scalp DPC. Here the sequenced sample was whole blood, taken in connection with sensitization to the hapten diphenylcyclopropenone (DPC). The receptors were gathered from a woman between 40 and 50 years old with alopecia areata. Some clones in this sample may be carry-over from other donors' samples.

This clonotype has just a few counts. This chain joins TRBV15 and TRBJ2-2; D is ambiguous. From germline, CDR1 is LNHNV and CDR2 YYDKDF (reference sequence). The length of the CDR3 is 14 residues. V was pared by 1 base and J by 4 bases, with 7 bases between. CDR3 region: CATSRGTVTGELFF. CDR3 nucleotides: TGTGCCACCAGCAGAGGGACGGTCACCGGGGAGCTGTTTTTT.

This clonotype was counted between two and nine times. The chain carries TRBV29-1 and TRBJ1-2; 8 positions agree with TRBD1. The J segment lost 8 bases and the V segment lost 7 bases, leaving 6 bases of the junction unmatched. This CDR3 region has 11 residues. From germline, CDR1 is SQVTM and CDR2 ANQGSEA. The CDR3 nucleotides are TGCAGCGCCAGGACAGGGCGCGGCTACACCTTC. It yields the protein CSARTGRGYTF.

Written as DNA, the CDR3 is TGTGCCAGCGGCCCGCGGACAGGAAGCACCGGGGAGCTGTTTTTT. Translated: CASGPRTGSTGELFF. V gene TRBV7-3 combines with J gene TRBJ2-2; 7 positions match TRBD1. Germline V lookup: CDR1 SGHTA, CDR2 FQGTGA. The CDR3 extends over 15 amino acids. With V trimmed by 8 bases and J by 4 bases, 10 bases remained unmatched. The full variable domain, completed using reference TRBV7-3 and TRBJ2-2, is GAGVSQTPSNKVTEKGKYVELRCDPISGHTALYWYRQSLGQGPEFLIYFQGTGAADDSGLPNDRFFAVRPEGSVSTLKIQRTERGDSAVYLCASGPRTGSTGELFFGEGSRLTVL.

In its sample, this clonotype was seen many times. The chain recombines TRBV7-9 with TRBJ2-2; D could derive from TRBD1 or TRBD2 (5 bases each). The germline V gene has CDR1 SEHNR and CDR2 FQNEAQ (reference sequence). V lost 5 bases, J lost 2 bases, and 15 bases lay in between. The CDR3 contains 16 residues. The CDR3: CASSPVSGRNTGELFF. Written as DNA, the CDR3 is TGTGCCAGCAGCCCCGTCTCGGGGCGCAACACCGGGGAGCTGTTTTTT.

This clonotype has just a few counts. The chain carries TRBV10-3 and TRBJ1-2; tentative D call: TRBD1 (5 bases). This CDR3 is 17 amino acids long. The ends were cut back, 3 bases at V and 4 bases at J, with 21 bases in the middle. Germline CDR1 is ENHRY and CDR2 is SYGVKD. The CDR3 nucleotides are TGTGCCATCAGTGAACCGGAGGGCAGGGAAGGTTTCTATGGCTACACCTTC. Translation gives CAISEPEGREGFYGYTF.

In DNA, the CDR3 is TGTGCCAGTAGTATGGGGAGGGAACCCTACAATGAGCAGTTCTTC. Residues: CASSMGREPYNEQFF. This sequence joins TRBV19 and TRBJ2-1; TRBD2 agrees at 7 bases. The CDR3 has 15 amino acids. Germline loops: CDR1 LNHDA, CDR2 SQIVND (reference sequence). With 3 bases clipped from V and 2 bases from J, the junction kept 4 bases outside the gene matches.

This clonotype was observed many times. This chain connects TRBV20-1 to TRBJ1-3; no clear D gene. This CDR3 region has 15 residues. Trimming shortened V by 0 bases and J by 2 bases, and 11 bases separated the two germline ends. Germline V gene sequence: CDR1 DFQATT, CDR2 SNEGSKA (reference sequence). CDR3 protein: CSARDTGVPGNTIYF. In DNA form, the CDR3 reads TGCAGTGCTAGAGATACGGGTGTACCTGGAAACACCATATATTTT.

The V call is TRBV5-1, the J call TRBJ2-5, with D perhaps TRBD1 (5 bases). The CDR3 is 14 amino acids. Germline CDR1 reads SGHRS; CDR2 reads YFSETQ. V lost 4 bases and J lost 4, with 14 bases in between. CDR3 in amino acids: CASSNMGQRETQYF. Here the CDR3 DNA reads TGCGCCAGCAGCAATATGGGGCAACGAGAGACCCAGTACTTC.

The chain couples TRBV4-3 to TRBJ1-6; 7 nucleotides line up with TRBD1. Germline lookup yields CDR1 LGHNA and CDR2 YSLEER. The CDR3 loop spans 16 amino acids. Trimming cost V 0 bases and J 7 bases; bases outside gene matches: 6. The DNA of the CDR3 is TGCGCCAGCAGCCAAGATGGGACAGAGCGAAATTCACCCCTCCACTTT. Its protein is CASSQDGTERNSPLHF.

This clonotype was recorded many times. The CDR3 protein is CASLKQEPQNYGYTF. The CDR3 nucleotides read TGTGCCAGCCTGAAACAGGAGCCCCAAAACTATGGCTACACCTTC. J is TRBJ1-2 and V is TRBV6-1, with D possibly being TRBD1 (5 bases). Germline lookup yields CDR1 MNHNS and CDR2 SASEGT. The CDR3 runs 15 residues. Trimming pared 8 bases from V and 2 bases from J, leaving 18 bases between.

This clonotype was seen repeatedly, ten times or more. The chain has TRBV12-3 or TRBV12-4 and TRBJ1-1; D gene uncertain. V lost 3 bases to trimming and J lost 7 bases, with 9 bases between them. The CDR3 spans 12 residues. CDR3 nucleotide sequence: TGTGCCAGCAGTTTTATAGGTGGTGAAGCTTTCTTT. It encodes CASSFIGGEAFF.

A remark on this clonotype: A read error may explain this, as a much larger clone is one base away. The genes are TRBV10-3 and TRBJ2-7; no clear D gene. Germline-derived CDR1 and CDR2 are ENHRY and SYGVKD. This CDR3 region has 11 residues. V gave up 6 bases and J gave up 5 bases, with 8 bases separating them. The CDR3, as DNA: TGTGCCATCAGCAATTTGGACGAGCAGTACTTC. Its protein is CAISNLDEQYF.

There are a few counts of this clonotype. The CDR3 reads CASSYQTGGYNSPLHF. The CDR3 nucleotides are TGCGCCAGCAGCTATCAGACAGGGGGCTATAATTCACCCCTCCACTTT. The gene calls are TRBV5-1 and TRBJ1-6; 9 positions match TRBD1. The CDR3 length is 16 residues. The germline CDR1 and CDR2 sequences are SGHRS and YFSETQ. V lost 3 bases and J lost 3; bases outside the gene matches: 4.

The chain is built from TRBV9 and TRBJ1-3; 7 nucleotides align to TRBD1. V lost 7 bases, J lost 1 base, and 5 bases stayed unmatched. The CDR3 length is 14 residues. Germline V gene lookup returns CDR1 SGDLS and CDR2 YYNGEE. The chain's CDR3 is CASSTGRSGNTIYF. CDR3 nucleotides: TGTGCCAGCTCGACAGGGAGGTCTGGAAACACCATATATTTT.

This clonotype has more than one count but fewer than ten. J is TRBJ1-1 and V is TRBV18; D perhaps matches TRBD1 (6 bases). Germline V gene lookup returns CDR1 KGHSH and CDR2 LQKENI. The V and J ends lost 6 bases and 2 bases respectively, with 22 bases between them. This CDR3 has 17 amino acids. The CDR3 protein is CASSLVPSQGRNTEAFF. CDR3 nucleotides: TGTGCCAGCTCCCTAGTGCCATCACAGGGTCGTAACACTGAAGCTTTCTTT.

This clonotype appeared many times. The rearrangement joins TRBV12-3 or TRBV12-4 to TRBJ2-7; D gene uncertain. The V end lost 2 bases, the J end lost 4 bases, and 9 bases lay between the germline ends. CDR3 length equals 13 residues. Here the CDR3 reads CASSLNPGYEQYF. For the CDR3, the DNA is TGTGCCAGCAGTTTAAATCCGGGTTACGAGCAGTACTTC.